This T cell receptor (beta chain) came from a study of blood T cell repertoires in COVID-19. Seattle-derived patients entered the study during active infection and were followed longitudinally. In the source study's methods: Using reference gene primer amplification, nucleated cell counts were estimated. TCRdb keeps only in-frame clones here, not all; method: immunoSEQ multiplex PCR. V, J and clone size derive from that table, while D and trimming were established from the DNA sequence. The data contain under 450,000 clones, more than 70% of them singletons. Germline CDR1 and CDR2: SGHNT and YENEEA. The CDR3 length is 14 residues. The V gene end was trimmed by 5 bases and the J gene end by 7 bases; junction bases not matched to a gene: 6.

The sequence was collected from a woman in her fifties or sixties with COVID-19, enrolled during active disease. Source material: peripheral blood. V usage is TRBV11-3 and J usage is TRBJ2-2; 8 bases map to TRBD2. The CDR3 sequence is CASSQSGGIGELFF. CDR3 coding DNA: TGTGCCAGCAGCCAAAGCGGGGGTATCGGGGAGCTGTTTTTT. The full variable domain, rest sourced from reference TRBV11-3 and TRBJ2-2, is EAGVVQSPRYKIIEKKQPVAFWCNPISGHNTLYWYLQNLGQGPELLIRYENEEAVDDSQLPKDRFSAERLKGVDSTLKIQPAELGDSAVYLCASSQSGGIGELFFGEGSRLTVL.